Described below is a single T cell receptor beta chain sequence and its context. The CDR3 loop spans 13 amino acids. V shed 4 bases, J shed 8 bases, and the junction held 5 bases outside the gene matches. In germline, CDR1 is SEHNR, CDR2 FQNEAQ (reference sequence). This entry belongs to a study of blood T cell repertoires in COVID-19. Study in general: Sites across the United States, Italy and Spain contributed samples from acute and convalescent COVID-19. Sources were T cells, B-cell-depleted T cells, or PBMCs; the material itself was cDNA or gDNA.

In the original processing: Scientists estimated how many nucleated cells there were by amplifying reference gene primers. Assay: immunoSEQ multiplex PCR; the TCRdb copy retains only in-frame clones and omits some. The V and J calls and clone size are taken from that table; D and trimming were inferred from the DNA. The table records some 180,000 clones, roughly 93% of them present only once. Enrolled during active infection, Seattle patients were then followed longitudinally. This rearrangement joins TRBV7-9 to TRBJ1-2, with TRBD1 identical over 9 bases. The TCR was taken from a man between 18 and 29 years old with COVID-19, enrolled during active disease. The sample taken for sequencing was peripheral blood. CDR3 sequence reads: CASSYRTGEGYTF. CDR3 in DNA: TGTGCCAGCAGCTACAGGACAGGGGAAGGCTACACCTTC.